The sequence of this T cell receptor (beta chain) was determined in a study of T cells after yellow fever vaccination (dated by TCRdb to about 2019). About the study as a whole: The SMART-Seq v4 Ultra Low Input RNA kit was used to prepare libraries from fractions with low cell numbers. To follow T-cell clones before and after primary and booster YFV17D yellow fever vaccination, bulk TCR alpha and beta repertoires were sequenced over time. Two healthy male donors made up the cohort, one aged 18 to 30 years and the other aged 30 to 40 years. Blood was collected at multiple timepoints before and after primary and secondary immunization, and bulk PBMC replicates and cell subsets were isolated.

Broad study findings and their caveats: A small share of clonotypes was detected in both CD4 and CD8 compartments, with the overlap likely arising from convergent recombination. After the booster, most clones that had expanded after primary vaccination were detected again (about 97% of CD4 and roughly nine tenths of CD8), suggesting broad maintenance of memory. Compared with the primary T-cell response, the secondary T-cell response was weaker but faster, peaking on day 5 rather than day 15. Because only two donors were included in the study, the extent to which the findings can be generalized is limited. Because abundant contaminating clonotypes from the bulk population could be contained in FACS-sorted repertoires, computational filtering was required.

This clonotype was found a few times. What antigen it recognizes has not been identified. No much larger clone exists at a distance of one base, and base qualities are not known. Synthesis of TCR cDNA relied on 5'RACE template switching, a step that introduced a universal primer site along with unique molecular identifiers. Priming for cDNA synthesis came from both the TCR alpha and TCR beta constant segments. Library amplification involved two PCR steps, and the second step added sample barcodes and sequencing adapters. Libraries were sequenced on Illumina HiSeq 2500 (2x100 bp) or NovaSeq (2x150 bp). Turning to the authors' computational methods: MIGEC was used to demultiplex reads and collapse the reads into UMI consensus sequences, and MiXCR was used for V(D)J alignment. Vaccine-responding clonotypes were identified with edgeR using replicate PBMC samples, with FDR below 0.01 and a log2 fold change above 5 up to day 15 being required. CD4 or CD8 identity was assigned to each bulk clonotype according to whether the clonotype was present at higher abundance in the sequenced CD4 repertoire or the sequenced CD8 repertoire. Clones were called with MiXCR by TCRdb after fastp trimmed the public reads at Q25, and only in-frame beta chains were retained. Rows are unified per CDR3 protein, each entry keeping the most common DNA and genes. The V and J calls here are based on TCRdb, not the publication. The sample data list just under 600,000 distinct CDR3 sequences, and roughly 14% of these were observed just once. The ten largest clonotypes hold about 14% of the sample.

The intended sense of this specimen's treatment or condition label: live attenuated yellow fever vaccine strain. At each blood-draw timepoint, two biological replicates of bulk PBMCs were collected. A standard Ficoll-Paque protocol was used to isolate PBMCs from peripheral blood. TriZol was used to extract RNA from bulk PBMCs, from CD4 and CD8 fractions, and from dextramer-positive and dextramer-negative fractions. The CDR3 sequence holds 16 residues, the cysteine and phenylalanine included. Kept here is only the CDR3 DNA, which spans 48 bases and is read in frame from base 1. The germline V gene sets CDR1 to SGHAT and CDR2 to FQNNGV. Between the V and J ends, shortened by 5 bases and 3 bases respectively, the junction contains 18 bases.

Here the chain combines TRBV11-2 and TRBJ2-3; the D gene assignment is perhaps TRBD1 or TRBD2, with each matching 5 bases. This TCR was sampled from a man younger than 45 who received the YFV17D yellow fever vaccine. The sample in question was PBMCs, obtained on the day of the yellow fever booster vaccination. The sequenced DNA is TGTGCCAGCAGCGCGTCGGGACCAGTCTATACAGATACGCAGTATTTT. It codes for CASSASGPVYTDTQYF.